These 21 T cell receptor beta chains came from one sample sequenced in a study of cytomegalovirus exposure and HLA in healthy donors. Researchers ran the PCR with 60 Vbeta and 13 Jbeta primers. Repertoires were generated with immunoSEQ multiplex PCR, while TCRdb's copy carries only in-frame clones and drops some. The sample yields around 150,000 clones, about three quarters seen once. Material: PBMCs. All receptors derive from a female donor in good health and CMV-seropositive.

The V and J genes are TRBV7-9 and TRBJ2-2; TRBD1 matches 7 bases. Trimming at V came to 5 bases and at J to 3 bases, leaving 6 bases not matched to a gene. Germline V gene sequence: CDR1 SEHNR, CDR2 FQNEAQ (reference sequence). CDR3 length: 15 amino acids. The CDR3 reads CASSPGQRDTGELFF. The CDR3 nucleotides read TGTGCCAGCAGCCCGGGACAGAGGGACACCGGGGAGCTGTTTTTT.

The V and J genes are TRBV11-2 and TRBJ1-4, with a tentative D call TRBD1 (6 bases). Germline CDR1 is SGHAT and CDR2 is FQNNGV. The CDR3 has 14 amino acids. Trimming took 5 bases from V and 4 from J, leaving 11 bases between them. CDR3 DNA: TGTGCCAGCAGCCAAGGACAGAATAATGAAAAACTGTTTTTT. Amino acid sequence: CASSQGQNNEKLFF.

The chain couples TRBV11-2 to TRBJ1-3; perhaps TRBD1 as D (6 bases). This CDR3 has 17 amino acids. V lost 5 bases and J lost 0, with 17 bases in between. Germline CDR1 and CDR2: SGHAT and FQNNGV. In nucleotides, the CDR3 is TGTGCCAGCAGCCCCCCGACAGGAACCATCTCTGGAAACACCATATATTTT. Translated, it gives CASSPPTGTISGNTIYF.

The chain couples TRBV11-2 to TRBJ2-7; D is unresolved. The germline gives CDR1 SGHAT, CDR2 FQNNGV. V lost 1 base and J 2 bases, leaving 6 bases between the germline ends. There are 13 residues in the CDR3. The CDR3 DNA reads TGTGCCAGCAGCTTAGCACAGACCTACGAGCAGTACTTC. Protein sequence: CASSLAQTYEQYF. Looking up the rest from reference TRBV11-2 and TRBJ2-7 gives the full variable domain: EAGVAQSPRYKIIEKRQSVAFWCNPISGHATLYWYQQILGQGPKLLIQFQNNGVVDDSQLPKDRFSAERLKGVDSTLKIQPAKLEDSAVYLCASSLAQTYEQYFGPGTRLTVT.

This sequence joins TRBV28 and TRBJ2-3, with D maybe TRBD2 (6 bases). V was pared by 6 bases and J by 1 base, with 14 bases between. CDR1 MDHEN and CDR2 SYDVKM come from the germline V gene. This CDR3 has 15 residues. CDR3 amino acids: CASSKRLDGTDTQYF. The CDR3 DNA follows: TGTGCCAGCAGCAAGAGACTAGATGGCACAGATACGCAGTATTTT.

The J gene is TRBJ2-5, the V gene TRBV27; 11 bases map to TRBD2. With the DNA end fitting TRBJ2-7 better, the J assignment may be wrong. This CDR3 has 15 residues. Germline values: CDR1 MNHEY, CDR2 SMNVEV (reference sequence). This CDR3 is CASSLSLAGGYEQYF. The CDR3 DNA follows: TGTGCCAGCAGTTTAAGTCTAGCGGGAGGCTACGAGCAGTACTTC.

The CDR3 DNA sequence: TGTGCCAGCAGCCGTTCCGGCGGGGAGCTGTTTTTT. Amino acids: CASSRSGGELFF. The chain links TRBV11-2 to TRBJ2-2; no firm D call. Looked up from germline, CDR1 is SGHAT and CDR2 is FQNNGV. This CDR3 is built from 12 residues. V dropped 5 bases and J dropped 7 bases, with 8 bases sitting between them.

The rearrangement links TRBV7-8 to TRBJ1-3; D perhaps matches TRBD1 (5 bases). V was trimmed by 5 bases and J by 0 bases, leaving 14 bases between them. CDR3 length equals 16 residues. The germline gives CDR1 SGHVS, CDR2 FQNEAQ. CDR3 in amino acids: CASSLSRGGSGNTIYF. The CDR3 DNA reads TGTGCCAGCAGCCTATCCCGGGGGGGCTCTGGAAACACCATATATTTT. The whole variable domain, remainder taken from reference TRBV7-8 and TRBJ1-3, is GAGVSQSPRYKVAKRGQDVALRCDPISGHVSLFWYQQALGQGPEFLTYFQNEAQLDKSGLPSDRFFAERPEGSVSTLKIQRTQQEDSAVYLCASSLSRGGSGNTIYFGEGSWLTVV.

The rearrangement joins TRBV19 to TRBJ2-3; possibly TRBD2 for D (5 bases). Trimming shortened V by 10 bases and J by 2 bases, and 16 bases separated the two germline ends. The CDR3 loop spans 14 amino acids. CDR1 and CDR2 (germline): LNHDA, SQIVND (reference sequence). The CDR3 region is CATTSFRDTDTQYF. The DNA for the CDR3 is TGTGCCACCACTAGTTTTAGGGACACAGATACGCAGTATTTT.

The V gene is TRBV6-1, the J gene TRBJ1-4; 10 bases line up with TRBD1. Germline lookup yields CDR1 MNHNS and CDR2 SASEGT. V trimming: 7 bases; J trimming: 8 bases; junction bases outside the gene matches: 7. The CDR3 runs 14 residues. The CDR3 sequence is CASTRDRGIEKLFF. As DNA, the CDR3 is TGTGCCAGCACTCGGGACAGGGGAATAGAAAAACTGTTTTTT.

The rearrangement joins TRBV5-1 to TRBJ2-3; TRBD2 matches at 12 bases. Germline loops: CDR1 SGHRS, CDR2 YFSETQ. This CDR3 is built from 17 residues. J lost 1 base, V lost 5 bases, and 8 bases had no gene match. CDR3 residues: CASSRGLAGSGTDTQYF. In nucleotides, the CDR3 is TGCGCCAGCAGTCGAGGACTAGCGGGATCGGGCACAGATACGCAGTATTTT.

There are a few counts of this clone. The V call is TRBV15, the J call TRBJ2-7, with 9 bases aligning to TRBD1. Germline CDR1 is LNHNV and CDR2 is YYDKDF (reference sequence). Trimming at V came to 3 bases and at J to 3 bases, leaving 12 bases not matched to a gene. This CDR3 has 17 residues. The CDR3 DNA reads TGTGCCACCAGCAGCCCTCCAGCGGGACAGGGTTTCTACGAGCAGTACTTC. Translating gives CATSSPPAGQGFYEQYF.

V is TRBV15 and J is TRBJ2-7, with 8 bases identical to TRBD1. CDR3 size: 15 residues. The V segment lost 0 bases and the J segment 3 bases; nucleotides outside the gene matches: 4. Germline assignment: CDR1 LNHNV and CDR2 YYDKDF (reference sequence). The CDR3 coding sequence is TGTGCCACCAGCAGAGACCGGGACAGGTTCTACGAGCAGTACTTC. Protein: CATSRDRDRFYEQYF.

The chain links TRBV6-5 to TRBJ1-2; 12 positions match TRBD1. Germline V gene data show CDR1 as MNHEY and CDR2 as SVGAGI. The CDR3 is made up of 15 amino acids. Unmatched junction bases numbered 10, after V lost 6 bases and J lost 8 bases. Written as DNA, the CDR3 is TGTGCCAGCAGCGACCGGGACAGGGGGCGTGGAGGCTACACCTTC. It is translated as CASSDRDRGRGGYTF.

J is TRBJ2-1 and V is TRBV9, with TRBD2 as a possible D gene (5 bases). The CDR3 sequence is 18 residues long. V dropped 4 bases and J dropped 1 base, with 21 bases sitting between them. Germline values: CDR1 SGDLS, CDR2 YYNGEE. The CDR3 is CASSPQPREGSSYNEQFF. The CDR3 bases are TGTGCCAGCAGCCCACAACCTCGGGAAGGTAGTTCCTACAATGAGCAGTTCTTC.

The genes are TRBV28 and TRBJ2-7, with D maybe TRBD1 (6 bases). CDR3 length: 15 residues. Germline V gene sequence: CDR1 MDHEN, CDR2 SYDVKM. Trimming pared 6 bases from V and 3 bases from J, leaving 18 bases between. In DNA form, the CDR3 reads TGTGCCAGCAGAACAAGACAGGAGAGGATCTACGAGCAGTACTTC. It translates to CASRTRQERIYEQYF.

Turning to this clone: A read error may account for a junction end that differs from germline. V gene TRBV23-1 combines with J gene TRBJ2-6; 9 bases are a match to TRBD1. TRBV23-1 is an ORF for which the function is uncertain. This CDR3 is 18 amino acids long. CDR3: CASGGVGQGDSGANVLPF. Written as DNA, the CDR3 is TGCGCCAGCGGGGGGGTGGGACAGGGAGACTCTGGGGCCAACGTCCTGCCTTTC.

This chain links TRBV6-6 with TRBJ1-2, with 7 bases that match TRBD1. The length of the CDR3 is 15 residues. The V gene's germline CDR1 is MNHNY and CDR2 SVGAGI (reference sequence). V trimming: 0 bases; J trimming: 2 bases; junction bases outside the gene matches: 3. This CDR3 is CASSYSTGENYGYTF. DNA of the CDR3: TGTGCCAGCAGTTACTCCACAGGGGAGAACTATGGCTACACCTTC.

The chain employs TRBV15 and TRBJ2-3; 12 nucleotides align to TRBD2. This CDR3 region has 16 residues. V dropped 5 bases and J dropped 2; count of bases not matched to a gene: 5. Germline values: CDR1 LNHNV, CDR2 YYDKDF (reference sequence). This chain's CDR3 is CATSERTSGITDTQYF. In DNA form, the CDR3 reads TGTGCCACCAGCGAAAGGACTAGCGGGATCACAGATACGCAGTATTTT.

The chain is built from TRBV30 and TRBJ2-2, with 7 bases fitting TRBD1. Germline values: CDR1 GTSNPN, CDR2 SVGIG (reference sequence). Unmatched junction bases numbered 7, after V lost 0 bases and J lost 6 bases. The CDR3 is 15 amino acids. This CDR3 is CAWSVQGLEAGELFF. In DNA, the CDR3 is TGTGCCTGGAGTGTACAGGGGTTAGAGGCCGGGGAGCTGTTTTTT.

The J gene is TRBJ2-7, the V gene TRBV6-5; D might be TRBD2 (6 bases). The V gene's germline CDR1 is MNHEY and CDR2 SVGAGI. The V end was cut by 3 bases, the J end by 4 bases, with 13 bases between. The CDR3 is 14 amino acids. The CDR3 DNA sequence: TGTGCCAGCAGTTATGTTGGCGGAGGGTACGAGCAGTACTTC. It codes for CASSYVGGGYEQYF.